This T cell receptor beta chain is drawn from a study of beta chain features in type 1 diabetes. Findings and limits, study-wide: There was a moderate but significant shortening of TCRB CDR3s in all four CD4+ subsets of Type 1 diabetes patients.

With regard to this clone: Its target is not known.

Every bit of the isolated RNA underwent reverse transcription, so sequencing read expressed TCRB transcripts. Around 3.7 million reads was the average for naive, central memory and regulatory T cell samples. Generated by immunoSEQ multiplex PCR, the TCRdb table keeps only in-frame clones and is missing some. The sample has 160,000 or so clones, about 10% seen once. The CDR3 has 17 amino acids. The V and J ends lost 2 bases and 6 bases respectively, with 22 bases between them. In germline, CDR1 is SEHNR, CDR2 FQNEAQ (reference sequence). This clonotype was obtained from a woman aged 25-40 years with type 1 diabetes. Sequenced input: central memory CD4+ T cells from blood. The chain employs TRBV7-9 and TRBJ1-1; no clear D. CDR3 sequence: CASSLSKDLAGKAEAFF. For the CDR3, the DNA is TGTGCCAGCAGCTTAAGTAAGGATCTGGCGGGAAAAGCTGAAGCTTTCTTT.